These 21 T cell receptor beta chains came from one sample sequenced in a study of T cell changes during pregnancy in multiple sclerosis. Repertoires were generated with immunoSEQ multiplex PCR, while TCRdb's copy carries only in-frame clones and drops some. The sample has approximately 73,000 clones, roughly 92% seen once. This specimen was CD4+ T cells from peripheral blood mononuclear cells, taken before pregnancy. These receptor sequences come from a female donor with multiple sclerosis, enrolled in a pregnancy study.

This clone has a single count. The chain has TRBV27 and TRBJ1-5; a weak D match, TRBD1 (5 bases). This CDR3 region has 14 residues. V dropped 6 bases and J dropped 3 bases, with 12 bases sitting between them. Germline V gives CDR1 MNHEY, CDR2 SMNVEV (reference sequence). The DNA of the CDR3 is TGTGCCAGCAGCCGTGACAGAAACAATCAGCCCCAGCATTTT. It encodes CASSRDRNNQPQHF.

This clone was counted only a few times. Within the sample, other DNA sequences also encode this same CDR3. The rearrangement joins TRBV6-5 to TRBJ2-1; 8 nucleotides align to TRBD2. The CDR3 covers 15 residues. The germline CDR1 and CDR2 sequences are MNHEY and SVGAGI. The V and J ends lost 2 bases and 3 bases, in that order; junction bases with no gene match: 3. CDR3 sequence (DNA): TGTGCCAGCAGTTACGCGGCGGGGGGCTACAATGAGCAGTTCTTC. Residues: CASSYAAGGYNEQFF.

V gene TRBV18 combines with J gene TRBJ1-3, with D perhaps matching TRBD1 (6 bases). Germline lookup yields CDR1 KGHSH and CDR2 LQKENI. The CDR3 is made up of 16 amino acids. V lost 3 bases to trimming and J lost 0 bases, with 12 bases between them. The CDR3 bases are TGTGCCAGCTCACCCGCGACAGGTAGCTCTGGAAACACCATATATTTT. It encodes CASSPATGSSGNTIYF.

This clone was counted a single time. The CDR3 nucleotides are TGTGCCAGTAACACCGGACTAGCGGAGGGCTCCTACAATGAGCAGTTCTTC. This translates into CASNTGLAEGSYNEQFF. V is TRBV19 and J is TRBJ2-1, with TRBD2 matching over 10 bases. This CDR3 is built from 17 residues. V lost 7 bases and J lost 0; bases outside the gene matches: 9. Germline CDR1 and CDR2: LNHDA and SQIVND (reference sequence).

V and J are TRBV7-2 and TRBJ2-5; D is perhaps TRBD2 (5 bases). The CDR3 runs 12 residues. Germline values: CDR1 SGHTA, CDR2 FQGNSA. Trimming removed 5 bases from V and 6 bases from J, with 10 bases in between. In nucleotides, the CDR3 is TGTGCCAGCAGCCCTAGAGGGCAGACCCAGTACTTC. It specifies CASSPRGQTQYF.

V is TRBV5-1 and J is TRBJ1-1; 8 positions match TRBD1. The CDR3 loop spans 14 amino acids. The germline V gene has CDR1 SGHRS and CDR2 YFSETQ. V was clipped by 4 bases and J by 1 base; unmatched bases: 3. The CDR3 region is CASSLDRANTEAFF. CDR3 DNA sequence: TGCGCCAGCAGCCTGGACAGGGCGAACACTGAAGCTTTCTTT.

The rearrangement joins TRBV7-3 to TRBJ2-2, with 9 bases that match TRBD1. The germline CDR1 and CDR2 sequences are SGHTA and FQGTGA. V lost 1 base and J lost 4; bases outside the gene matches: 1. The CDR3 consists of 15 residues. The CDR3 loop reads CASSLMTGGTGELFF. Written as DNA, the CDR3 is TGTGCCAGCAGCTTAATGACAGGGGGCACCGGGGAGCTGTTTTTT.

The chain carries TRBV19 and TRBJ1-4; TRBD1 aligns across 7 bases. CDR3 length: 14 amino acids. CDR1 is LNHDA and CDR2 is SQIVND in the germline V gene (reference sequence). Unmatched junction bases numbered 4, after V lost 4 bases and J lost 5 bases. Here the CDR3 DNA reads TGTGCCAGTAGTAAACCGGGACAGAATGAAAAACTGTTTTTT. Its translation: CASSKPGQNEKLFF.

The chain employs TRBV4-1 and TRBJ1-5, with 9 bases fitting TRBD1. The ends lost 4 bases at V and 7 bases at J; junction bases unmatched: 8. Germline V lookup: CDR1 MGHRA, CDR2 YSYEKL. This CDR3 contains 15 residues. CDR3 DNA sequence: TGCGCCAGCAGCCTCACGGACAGGGGAAGACAGCCCCAGCATTTT. This codes for CASSLTDRGRQPQHF.

The rearrangement uses TRBV6-1 and TRBJ2-1, with D maybe TRBD2 (6 bases). The ends were cut back, 1 base at V and 7 bases at J, with 14 bases in the middle. The CDR3 sequence is 15 residues long. Looked up from germline, CDR1 is MNHNS and CDR2 is SASEGT. CDR3 DNA sequence: TGTGCCAGCAGTGAAGGGACTGGAGGGTTGAATGAGCAGTTCTTC. Amino acid sequence: CASSEGTGGLNEQFF.

The rearrangement uses TRBV21-1 and TRBJ1-4. TRBV21-1 is labeled a pseudogene. The CDR3 contains 14 residues. The CDR3 nucleotides read TGTGCCAGCACCCGAGGTGACACTAATGAAAAACTGTTTTTT. It codes for CASTRGDTNEKLFF.

This clone has just one count. The chain uses TRBV5-6 and TRBJ2-3; TRBD2 matches 7 bases. The V gene's germline CDR1 is SGHDT and CDR2 YYEEEE. The CDR3 is 15 amino acids. V was clipped by 4 bases and J by 0 bases; unmatched bases: 5. This chain's CDR3 is CASSPGGPSTDTQYF. The CDR3 bases are TGTGCCAGCAGCCCGGGGGGACCAAGCACAGATACGCAGTATTTT.

The chain uses TRBV4-1 and TRBJ1-1, with TRBD1 matching 8 bases. This CDR3 region has 17 residues. Germline CDR1 is MGHRA and CDR2 is YSYEKL. The J segment lost 2 bases and the V segment lost 2 bases, leaving 10 bases of the junction unmatched. The CDR3: CASSQFDLGQGNTEAFF. In DNA form, the CDR3 reads TGCGCCAGCAGCCAATTTGATCTTGGACAGGGAAACACTGAAGCTTTCTTT.

This chain joins TRBV10-2 and TRBJ2-2, with D hard to call. The CDR3 extends over 12 amino acids. Trimming pared 6 bases from V and 8 bases from J, leaving 10 bases between. CDR1 and CDR2 from the germline V gene are WSHSY and SAAADI. The CDR3 sequence: CASSPLRGELFF. In DNA form, the CDR3 reads TGCGCCAGCAGCCCCCTGCGGGGGGAGCTGTTTTTT.

This clone has just one count. The J gene is TRBJ2-1, the V gene TRBV27; 10 bases are shared with TRBD1. The germline CDR1 and CDR2 sequences are MNHEY and SMNVEV (reference sequence). This CDR3 comprises 16 residues. Germline trimming cut 3 bases from V and 5 bases from J; bases unmatched to any gene: 7. This CDR3 reads CASSFLDRGQHNEQFF. In nucleotides, the CDR3 is TGTGCCAGCAGTTTCCTAGACAGGGGGCAACACAATGAGCAGTTCTTC.

The rearrangement links TRBV6-6 to TRBJ2-3; 12 nucleotides align to TRBD2. The CDR3 sequence is 15 residues long. Trimming cost V 5 bases and J 5 bases; bases outside gene matches: 5. Germline V gene lookup returns CDR1 MNHNY and CDR2 SVGAGI (reference sequence). The CDR3: CASSLAGGPIDTQYF. CDR3 sequence (DNA): TGTGCCAGCAGTCTAGCGGGGGGGCCAATAGATACGCAGTATTTT.

The rearrangement joins TRBV6-1 to TRBJ1-1; D not certain. Trimming left V 7 bases short and J 6 bases short, with 18 bases between. The germline gives CDR1 MNHNS, CDR2 SASEGT. This CDR3 is built from 14 residues. This CDR3 is CASIPYRDRPEAFF. CDR3 sequence (DNA): TGTGCCAGCATCCCTTACCGAGATCGTCCTGAAGCTTTCTTT.

The gene calls are TRBV5-1 and TRBJ1-1, with TRBD1 matching 7 bases. Germline CDR1 reads SGHRS; CDR2 reads YFSETQ. V was pared by 4 bases and J by 1 base, with 7 bases of the junction left unmatched. The CDR3 length is 15 residues. CDR3 sequence: CASSGTGARNTEAFF. The CDR3 bases are TGCGCCAGCAGCGGTACAGGGGCGAGGAACACTGAAGCTTTCTTT.

Details on this clone: Other nucleotide sequences from this sample produce the same CDR3. The chain has TRBV19 and TRBJ1-1; no clear D gene. Trimming removed 3 bases at V and 1 base at J, with 6 bases between. From germline, CDR1 is LNHDA and CDR2 SQIVND (reference sequence). This CDR3 spans 13 amino acids. DNA of the CDR3: TGTGCCAGTAGTATCGGAGGGAACACTGAAGCTTTCTTT. Its protein product is CASSIGGNTEAFF.

V gene TRBV5-8 combines with J gene TRBJ1-5; D perhaps matches TRBD1 (6 bases). This CDR3 has 14 amino acids. Trimming stripped 1 base from V and 3 bases from J, with 8 bases between. Germline V gene data show CDR1 as SGHTS and CDR2 as YDEGEE. The CDR3 sequence: CASSLSGDNQPQHF. The CDR3 nucleotides read TGTGCCAGCAGCTTGTCAGGGGACAATCAGCCCCAGCATTTT.

The chain joins TRBV6-5 to TRBJ1-1; 9 nucleotides line up with TRBD1. V lost 6 bases to trimming and J lost 1 base; unmatched junction nucleotides: 3. Looked up from germline, CDR1 is MNHEY and CDR2 is SVGAGI. This CDR3 is 14 amino acids long. The CDR3 protein is CASRGTGTNTEAFF. The CDR3 region has the DNA TGTGCCAGCAGGGGGACAGGGACGAACACTGAAGCTTTCTTT.